The clone carrying this TCR beta chain came up many times. Its antigen remains unknown. The cDNA was synthesized by means of template-switch 5'RACE, which was carried out with 10-nucleotide random UMIs. TCRdb reprocessed the 5' RACE reads with MiXCR, giving one entry per CDR3 protein. The table shows fewer than 90,000 distinct CDR3 sequences, with 9.5% to 13% occurring only once. The CDR3 runs 18 residues. Germline V gives CDR1 MNHEY, CDR2 SVGAGI. Trimming took 0 bases from V and 3 from J, leaving 17 bases between them. Time point noted: longitudinal time-point 1 (baseline). In Maryland, USA, blood bank volunteers were the healthy controls. The unsorted libraries were generated from a total of 2 million PBMCs, which had been stored in RNAlater at -80 C. The data were obtained in a study of neurological immune-mediated disorders. General study findings and limits: The most TCR clonal expansion was seen in HTLV-1-associated myelopathy, and the least was seen in multiple sclerosis, which fell below healthy controls.

The V call is TRBV6-5, the J call TRBJ2-2; D uncertain. This TCR derives from a man aged 25-45 years in good health. The specimen sequenced was PBMCs. The CDR3 is CASSYSYRIGVDTGELFF. Here the CDR3 DNA reads TGTGCCAGCAGTTACTCGTATAGGATCGGCGTAGACACCGGGGAGCTGTTTTTT.